These 19 T cell receptor beta chains were sequenced from one sample in a study of T cell responses to AZD1222 COVID-19 vaccine. Clones were read by immunoSEQ multiplex PCR, and TCRdb kept only the in-frame ones, dropping some. The sample has 100,000 to 150,000 clones, 88% seen once; the top ten hold roughly 4.4%. Here the sequenced sample was peripheral blood, taken on day 0 of AZD1222 vaccination. The receptors here all came from an adult in good health.

This sequence joins TRBV4-1 and TRBJ2-7; 9 bases align to TRBD2. This CDR3 is built from 14 residues. V lost 4 bases to trimming and J lost 3 bases; unmatched junction nucleotides: 4. CDR1 is MGHRA and CDR2 is YSYEKL in the germline V gene. Written as DNA, the CDR3 is TGCGCCAGCAGCCGGGGTAGCGGGAGCTACGAGCAGTACTTC. Translated: CASSRGSGSYEQYF.

This chain uses TRBV6-5 with TRBJ2-7; D possibly matches TRBD1 or TRBD2 (5 bases each). This CDR3 region has 15 residues. Between the trimmed V and J ends, which lost 0 bases and 9 bases, there was a span of 18 bases. The germline V gene encodes CDR1 MNHEY and CDR2 SVGAGI. CDR3 sequence: CASSYSGTQLLMQYF. DNA of the CDR3: TGTGCCAGCAGTTACTCTGGGACCCAGCTTTTGATGCAGTACTTC.

V and J are TRBV7-9 and TRBJ2-7; 7 nucleotides align to TRBD2. J gave up 5 bases and V 6 bases, and 7 bases lay outside the gene matches. The germline gives CDR1 SEHNR, CDR2 FQNEAQ (reference sequence). This CDR3 spans 13 amino acids. The CDR3 spells CASRPTSHDEQYF. The CDR3 DNA reads TGTGCCAGCAGACCGACTAGCCACGACGAGCAGTACTTC. The variable domain in full, with the rest retrieved from reference TRBV7-9 and TRBJ2-7, is DTGVSQNPRHKITKRGQNVTFRCDPISEHNRLYWYRQTLGQGPEFLTYFQNEAQLEKSRLLSDRFSAERPKGSFSTLEIQRTEQGDSAMYLCASRPTSHDEQYFGPGTRLTVT.

The J gene is TRBJ2-3, the V gene TRBV2, with D hard to call. V dropped 4 bases and J dropped 2 bases, with 10 bases sitting between them. Germline lookup yields CDR1 SNHLY and CDR2 FYNNEI. The CDR3 is made up of 14 amino acids. In nucleotides, the CDR3 is TGTGCCAGCAGTGTGGGTCTTCCCACAGATACGCAGTATTTT. Its translation: CASSVGLPTDTQYF.

This clone appeared a single time. Here the CDR3 DNA reads TGTGCCAGCAGCTTCTGGCAGGGAAAACTACTGAACACTGAAGCTTTCTTT. Residues: CASSFWQGKLLNTEAFF. The genes are TRBV11-2 and TRBJ1-1; D possibly corresponds to TRBD1 (5 bases). This CDR3 region has 17 residues. Germline CDR1 and CDR2: SGHAT and FQNNGV. Trimming removed 3 bases from V and 0 bases from J, with 17 bases in between.

This sequence joins TRBV5-1 and TRBJ2-3; TRBD2 might be the D (5 bases). In germline, CDR1 is SGHRS, CDR2 YFSETQ. CDR3 size: 16 residues. Trimming shortened V by 4 bases and J by 0 bases, and 15 bases separated the two germline ends. Here the CDR3 reads CASSHIRTGSTDTQYF. The CDR3 nucleotides are TGCGCCAGCAGCCATATTCGGACGGGAAGCACAGATACGCAGTATTTT.

J is TRBJ2-7 and V is TRBV19; the D call may be TRBD1 or TRBD2 (5 bases each). V was shortened by 5 bases and J by 3 bases, with 11 bases between the two germline ends. This CDR3 has 13 residues. In germline, CDR1 is LNHDA, CDR2 SQIVND (reference sequence). The CDR3 loop reads CASSGTFRYEQYF. The DNA for the CDR3 is TGTGCCAGTAGTGGGACGTTCCGCTACGAGCAGTACTTC.

The gene calls are TRBV9 and TRBJ2-7; possibly TRBD2 for D (5 bases). This CDR3 comprises 14 residues. V gave up 0 bases and J gave up 1 base, with 8 bases separating them. The V gene's germline CDR1 is SGDLS and CDR2 YYNGEE. CDR3 DNA sequence: TGTGCCAGCAGCGTAGTAGAGGGATCCTACGAGCAGTACTTC. Translation: CASSVVEGSYEQYF.

This clone was counted a single time. V usage is TRBV6-5 and J usage is TRBJ1-1; 10 bases line up with TRBD1. The trim removed 4 bases at V and 4 bases at J, leaving 6 bases unmatched. Germline-derived CDR1 and CDR2 are MNHEY and SVGAGI. This CDR3 is built from 15 residues. The CDR3 bases are TGTGCCAGCAGTTTGACAGGGGGCGAGGGCACTGAAGCTTTCTTT. Residues: CASSLTGGEGTEAFF.

The chain joins TRBV30 to TRBJ1-2; 7 bases match TRBD1. Trimming at V came to 4 bases and at J to 2 bases, leaving 4 bases not matched to a gene. The length of the CDR3 is 13 residues. From germline, CDR1 is GTSNPN and CDR2 SVGIG (reference sequence). DNA for the CDR3: TGTGCCTGGAACGAGGGGGCGAACTATGGCTACACCTTC. It encodes CAWNEGANYGYTF.

This clone occurred once. This chain joins TRBV5-6 and TRBJ1-1; 7 nucleotides line up with TRBD1. The CDR3 sequence is 14 residues long. J gave up 1 base and V 3 bases, and 3 bases lay outside the gene matches. The germline gives CDR1 SGHDT, CDR2 YYEEEE. Here the CDR3 reads CASSYRDRNTEAFF. The CDR3 region has the DNA TGTGCCAGCAGCTACCGGGACAGGAACACTGAAGCTTTCTTT.

The chain joins TRBV24-1 to TRBJ2-1; weak D call: TRBD2 (7 bases). Germline CDR1 reads KGHDR; CDR2 reads SFDVKD. The CDR3 extends over 15 amino acids. Trimming took 3 bases from V and 8 from J, leaving 16 bases between them. CDR3 residues: CATSDMGSGGDEQFF. CDR3 coding DNA: TGTGCCACCAGTGATATGGGTTCGGGGGGCGATGAGCAGTTCTTC.

This clone came up a few times. The rearrangement uses TRBV4-1 and TRBJ2-4, with D maybe TRBD2 (5 bases). The germline V gene encodes CDR1 MGHRA and CDR2 YSYEKL. The CDR3 has 16 residues. Trimming took 0 bases from V and 0 from J, leaving 9 bases between them. Here the CDR3 reads CASSQDRRLAKNIQYF. CDR3 sequence (DNA): TGCGCCAGCAGCCAAGATCGGAGGCTAGCCAAAAACATTCAGTACTTC.

The chain is built from TRBV11-2 and TRBJ2-7, with D tentatively TRBD2 (7 bases). The CDR3 consists of 15 residues. Germline-derived CDR1 and CDR2 are SGHAT and FQNNGV. The V end lost 6 bases, the J end lost 4 bases, and 19 bases lay between the germline ends. Written as DNA, the CDR3 is TGTGCCAGCAGTCCGGCGTGGGGGGGCTCTTACGAGCAGTACTTC. Its protein is CASSPAWGGSYEQYF.

The chain employs TRBV11-3 and TRBJ1-6, with 7 bases fitting TRBD1. Trimming cost V 3 bases and J 0 bases; bases outside gene matches: 8. This CDR3 spans 18 amino acids. The germline V gene encodes CDR1 SGHNT and CDR2 YENEEA. CDR3 coding DNA: TGTGCCAGCAGCTTGAGTCAGGGGGGGAGCTCCTATAATTCACCCCTCCACTTT. It codes for CASSLSQGGSSYNSPLHF.

This clone was seen a single time. V is TRBV6-2 or TRBV6-3 and J is TRBJ2-7, with 11 bases fitting TRBD1. Germline V CDR1 and CDR2: MNHEY, SVGEGT. This CDR3 comprises 16 residues. Germline trimming cut 0 bases from V and 0 bases from J; bases unmatched to any gene: 1. The CDR3 nucleotides read TGTGCCAGCAGTTACTCGGGGACAGGGGGCTCCTACGAGCAGTACTTC. This gives the protein CASSYSGTGGSYEQYF.

The rearrangement uses TRBV18 and TRBJ2-7, with 8 bases aligning to TRBD2. The CDR3 spans 15 residues. V lost 3 bases to trimming and J lost 2 bases; unmatched junction nucleotides: 6. Germline V lookup: CDR1 KGHSH, CDR2 LQKENI. For the CDR3, the DNA is TGTGCCAGCTCACCCTCCGCTAGCGGGCCCTACGAGCAGTACTTC. It yields the protein CASSPSASGPYEQYF.

This clone has only one observation. The chain has TRBV9 and TRBJ2-3; TRBD1 aligns across 7 bases. The CDR3 runs to 15 residues. Germline lookup yields CDR1 SGDLS and CDR2 YYNGEE. The V gene end was trimmed by 4 bases and the J gene end by 2 bases; junction bases not matched to a gene: 7. The CDR3 reads CASSSRDSSTDTQYF. CDR3 DNA sequence: TGTGCCAGCAGCTCCCGGGACAGCTCCACAGATACGCAGTATTTT. The whole variable domain, filled in from reference TRBV9 and TRBJ2-3, reads DSGVTQTPKHLITATGQRVTLRCSPRSGDLSVYWYQQSLDQGLQFLIQYYNGEERAKGNILERFSAQQFPDLHSELNLSSLELGDSALYFCASSSRDSSTDTQYFGPGTRLTVL.

The V and J genes are TRBV19 and TRBJ2-1, with a tentative D call TRBD1 (7 bases). The CDR3 spans 14 residues. V was cut by 6 bases and J by 6 bases, with 15 bases left in between. Looked up from germline, CDR1 is LNHDA and CDR2 is SQIVND (reference sequence). The CDR3 DNA follows: TGTGCCAGTAGCAGGGGGGTGGACCGCAATGAGCAGTTCTTC. Residues: CASSRGVDRNEQFF.